This TCR beta chain was identified during a study of Ad26.COV2.S vaccination and SARS-CoV-2 variants. Looking at the study overall: Donor had been placed in the Ad26.COV2.S arm of the COV1001 trial. Recipients of Ad26.COV2.S got it intramuscularly, once or twice 56 days apart. The study's findings and limits: Non-spike TCR breadth did not differ much between vaccine and placebo recipients.

As to treatment: 15 to 20 received Ad26.COV2.S at low or high dose, single or two shots; about 5 received placebo; per-sample allocation not given. The study sampled participants on day 63 after the first vaccine or placebo injection. In Boston, the donor was an adult between 18-55 years of age. The germline CDR1 and CDR2 sequences are SGHRS and YFSETQ. The ends were cut back, 5 bases at V and 3 bases at J, with 4 bases in the middle. CDR3 size: 11 residues. Sequencing was performed with immunoSEQ multiplex PCR; in TCRdb, only in-frame clones are kept and a portion is missing. Of about 680,000 clones detected, roughly 90% appear once; the ten largest clones hold around 1.4%. With regard to this clone: The antigen remains undetermined.

Sequenced here: peripheral blood, sampled in a trial of Ad26.COV2.S vaccine versus placebo. The chain uses TRBV5-1 and TRBJ2-3, with D hard to call. This TCR was sampled from a person aged 18 to 65 who received the Ad26.COV2.S COVID-19 vaccine or a placebo. CDR3 nucleotide sequence: TGCGCCAGCAGTGCTACAGATACGCAGTATTTT. Protein product: CASSATDTQYF.